The present entry profiles one T cell receptor beta chain with its context. These data originate in a study of blood T cells in healthy people across ages. For the second PCR, which ran for about 6 to 11 cycles, a sample-barcoded 5' primer and a J-beta primer mix were used. TCRdb used MiXCR to reprocess the 5' RACE reads, holding one entry per CDR3 protein. The sample holds some 1,800,000 distinct CDR3 sequences, 35% to 50% seen once. This CDR3 contains 14 residues. V gave up 1 base and J gave up 0 bases, with 6 bases separating them. Germline V CDR1 and CDR2: SGHDN, FVKESK. J is TRBJ1-2 and V is TRBV14; D uncertain. The receptor was derived from a human donor in good health. Sample: blood. CDR3 sequence (DNA): TGTGCCAGCAGCCAAGGTTTAACTAACTATGGCTACACCTTC. Its protein is CASSQGLTNYGYTF.